This TCR beta chain comes out of a study of blood T cell repertoires in COVID-19 (dated by TCRdb to 2020 to 2021). In the study overall: Collaborator samples came from the United States, Italy and Spain and covered acute and convalescent phases of COVID-19. The prospective study material was composed of cDNA or gDNA derived from T cells, B-cell-depleted T cells, or PBMCs. The dataset comprised deeply sampled blood TCRbeta repertoires from subjects exposed to, actively infected with, or recovered from COVID-19. The repertoires were made available in a free public database intended to serve as a resource for research on the immune response to SARS-CoV-2. Samples came from the ongoing ImmuneRACE study (first 160 participants) plus 1,254 subjects from 6 global collaborators. Nearly every sample came with metadata listing a de-identified subject ID, COVID-19 status, age in years and sex. HLA class I and class II types, where available, came from metadata supplied by the sample provider rather than from assay-based typing. Results the study describes overall, beyond this receptor: How much clinical and demographic metadata was included differed by source and by participant, and the metadata was provided uncurated.

TCRbeta CDR3 regions were amplified from genomic DNA by means of the immunoSEQ Assay, a bias-controlled multiplex PCR. The authors' pipeline ran thus. The number of nucleated cells in each sample was estimated by amplification of reference gene primers within the assay. To quantify the absolute abundance of each unique TCRbeta CDR3 rearrangement, sequence reads were collapsed and filtered. For each sample, productive Simpson clonality was calculated as the square root of Simpson's diversity index across productive rearrangements. TCRdb mirrors the immuneACCESS table, restricted to in-frame sequences. Some clones are absent from its copies; in checked studies, under half trace to an unresolved V gene, and the reason for the others is unknown. The V and J calls and the clone size are those of that table, but D and trimming were determined from the DNA. The sample table holds 500,000 or so clones, of which approximately 86% were seen once. Around 0.64% of the sample is in the top ten clones.

This clone was recorded once. It has no known antigen specificity. Base quality data are lacking; no much larger clone is found one base away. Participants in the prospective study were enrolled through a virtual design, were aged about 18 to 89 years, and lived in approximately 25 United States geographic areas. In the prospective study, cohorts were assigned on the basis of participant-reported clinical history obtained from a screening survey and a study questionnaire. ImmuneRACE Cohort 3 recovered participants were defined by two consecutive negative NP/OP PCR tests, healthcare professional clearance, or symptom resolution. Mobile phlebotomists in the prospective study collected whole blood, serum and a nasopharyngeal or oropharyngeal swab from every participant. Prospective study participants could optionally give additional blood draws and questionnaires over an approximately 2-month period. Prospective study blood samples were shipped either frozen or at room temperature before DNA extraction.

Material: PBMCs or T cells enriched from blood (not recorded which). This receptor was identified in a woman aged 18-35 years who had recovered from COVID-19.

The bases are TGCGCCAGCGGACAGGGTGATAACACCGGGGAGCTGTTTTTT. It codes for CASGQGDNTGELFF. The chain uses TRBV5-1 and TRBJ2-2; TRBD1 aligns with 8 central bases. The germline V and J ends show losses of 7 bases and 2 bases respectively, and no gene match explains 4 bases of the junction. Spanning cysteine to phenylalanine, the CDR3 consists of 14 amino acids. The read is trimmed to its CDR3 DNA, 42 bases read in frame from base 1. CDR1 SGHRS and CDR2 YFSETQ are derived from the germline V gene.